Following are 23 T cell receptor beta chains from one sample sequenced in a study of blood T cell repertoires in COVID-19. The protocol was immunoSEQ multiplex PCR, while the TCRdb copy is restricted to in-frame clones and leaves out a portion. Counted here are some 120,000 clones, 88% occurring once; the ten biggest clones make up 1.5%. Sequenced material: peripheral blood. These receptors all come from a human donor in a cohort sampled during active COVID-19.

This sequence joins TRBV9 and TRBJ1-1; 10 bases fit TRBD1. Germline CDR1 and CDR2: SGDLS and YYNGEE. There are 14 residues in the CDR3. The ends lost 0 bases at V and 6 bases at J; junction bases unmatched: 2. CDR3 sequence (DNA): TGTGCCAGCAGCGTAGTCGGGACAGGGGCTGAAGCTTTCTTT. This translates into CASSVVGTGAEAFF.

The chain recombines TRBV3-1 (or the pseudogene TRBV3-2) with TRBJ2-4, with 7 bases identical to TRBD2. This CDR3 region has 13 residues. V was pared by 4 bases and J by 8 bases, with 5 bases of the junction left unmatched. CDR1 and CDR2 from the germline V gene are LGHDT and YNNKEL (reference sequence). The CDR3 sequence: CASSPLAGDIQYF. CDR3 coding DNA: TGTGCCAGCAGCCCCCTGGCGGGGGACATTCAGTACTTC.

The V gene is TRBV19, the J gene TRBJ2-4; 9 nucleotides line up with TRBD1. Germline lookup yields CDR1 LNHDA and CDR2 SQIVND (reference sequence). The CDR3 is 17 amino acids. After removal of 2 bases from V and 6 bases from J, the junction contained 11 bases not matched to a gene. CDR3 sequence: CASSIYTGGGSGNIQYF. The CDR3 DNA is TGTGCCAGTAGTATATACACAGGGGGCGGGTCTGGAAACATTCAGTACTTC.

The rearrangement joins TRBV5-1 to TRBJ1-2; 10 bases are shared with TRBD1. CDR1 SGHRS and CDR2 YFSETQ come from the germline V gene. The J segment lost 0 bases and the V segment lost 0 bases, leaving 2 bases of the junction unmatched. This CDR3 spans 16 amino acids. DNA for the CDR3: TGCGCCAGCAGCTTGGGACAGGGGGCTACTAACTATGGCTACACCTTC. Its protein is CASSLGQGATNYGYTF.

V and J are TRBV5-1 and TRBJ2-7, with 9 bases matching TRBD1. The CDR3 has 16 residues. Germline-derived CDR1 and CDR2 are SGHRS and YFSETQ. V shed 1 base and J 0 bases; nucleotides not matched to a gene: 5. The CDR3: CASSLYRGRHSYEQYF. CDR3 in DNA: TGCGCCAGCAGCTTGTACAGGGGGCGGCACTCCTACGAGCAGTACTTC.

The CDR3 nucleotides read TGCGCCAGCAGCTTGGGGTCTAGCGGGATTTACGAGCAGTACTTC. Translation gives CASSLGSSGIYEQYF. V is TRBV5-1 and J is TRBJ2-7; 9 bases align to TRBD2. The junction had 5 bases not matched to a gene; V was cut back by 0 bases and J by 4 bases. The CDR3 runs to 15 residues. The germline gives CDR1 SGHRS, CDR2 YFSETQ.

The chain couples TRBV28 to TRBJ2-3; D is possibly TRBD1 (6 bases). The CDR3 is made up of 16 amino acids. V was cut by 5 bases and J by 0 bases, with 15 bases left in between. Germline values: CDR1 MDHEN, CDR2 SYDVKM. Here the CDR3 DNA reads TGTGCCAGCAGTCCCCCCTTCAGGGGAAGCACAGATACGCAGTATTTT. Translated, it gives CASSPPFRGSTDTQYF. The full variable domain, its missing parts supplied by reference TRBV28 and TRBJ2-3, is DVKVTQSSRYLVKRTGEKVFLECVQDMDHENMFWYRQDPGLGLRLIYFSYDVKMKEKGDIPEGYSVSREKKERFSLILESASTNQTSMYLCASSPPFRGSTDTQYFGPGTRLTVL.

The chain is built from TRBV6-5 and TRBJ2-7; possible D gene TRBD1, 5 bases. V gave up 4 bases and J gave up 8 bases, with 15 bases separating them. Germline V gives CDR1 MNHEY, CDR2 SVGAGI. The CDR3 is 13 residues long. CDR3 nucleotide sequence: TGTGCCAGCAGTTGGGGCGAAGCCACGAAGCAGTACTTC. Its protein is CASSWGEATKQYF.

The rearrangement joins TRBV18 to TRBJ2-7, with a possible D match to TRBD1 (5 bases). Per the germline V gene, CDR1 is KGHSH and CDR2 is LQKENI. CDR3 length equals 13 residues. Between the trimmed V and J ends, which lost 1 base and 4 bases, there was a span of 8 bases. CDR3 loop: CASSPQDKYEQYF. CDR3 coding DNA: TGTGCCAGCTCACCACAGGACAAGTACGAGCAGTACTTC.

The chain combines TRBV19 with TRBJ2-1, with TRBD2 matching 9 bases. This CDR3 is built from 16 residues. Trimming at V came to 2 bases and at J to 8 bases, leaving 10 bases not matched to a gene. In germline, CDR1 is LNHDA, CDR2 SQIVND (reference sequence). CDR3 sequence (DNA): TGTGCCAGTAGTATACAGGGCGGGGGGGTGTTCGATGAGCAGTTCTTC. Protein product: CASSIQGGGVFDEQFF.

The chain carries TRBV2 and TRBJ1-2, with 9 bases lining up with TRBD1. This CDR3 is 13 amino acids long. The germline V gene encodes CDR1 SNHLY and CDR2 FYNNEI. Trimming at V came to 6 bases and at J to 5 bases, leaving 4 bases not matched to a gene. The CDR3: CASSAGTGYGYTF. The CDR3 DNA is TGTGCCAGCAGCGCCGGGACAGGGTATGGCTACACCTTC.

V and J are TRBV6-1 and TRBJ2-1, with a tentative D call TRBD2 (5 bases). V was cut by 3 bases and J by 10 bases, with 22 bases left in between. Germline loops: CDR1 MNHNS, CDR2 SASEGT. The CDR3 is 16 residues long. CDR3 region: CASSEWTRLASREQFF. CDR3 bases: TGTGCCAGCAGTGAGTGGACCAGGTTAGCGAGTAGGGAGCAGTTCTTC.

The chain carries TRBV9 and TRBJ2-3; D is uncertain. With 3 bases removed from V and 3 bases from J, the gap between germline ends came to 17 bases. CDR3 size: 16 residues. Germline V lookup: CDR1 SGDLS, CDR2 YYNGEE. The CDR3 DNA follows: TGTGCCAGCAGCGCCGGTGTTGAAAGTAGAACAGATACGCAGTATTTT. Its translation: CASSAGVESRTDTQYF.

This chain links TRBV25-1 with TRBJ2-5, with D possibly TRBD1 on 5 matching bases. Looked up from germline, CDR1 is MGHDK and CDR2 is SYGVNS. The CDR3 length is 17 residues. The ends were cut back, 2 bases at V and 1 base at J, with 17 bases in the middle. Here the CDR3 DNA reads TGTGCCAGCAGTGAACGGACACCTGGTAGTATCCAAGAGACCCAGTACTTC. This gives the protein CASSERTPGSIQETQYF.

Only one count was recorded for this clone. The chain carries TRBV5-5 and TRBJ1-1; 8 bases line up with TRBD1. The germline CDR1 and CDR2 sequences are SGHKS and YYEKEE (reference sequence). The CDR3 contains 15 residues. The ends lost 0 bases at V and 4 bases at J; junction bases unmatched: 5. The CDR3 nucleotides are TGTGCCAGCAGCTTGGGCGGACAGGGTTTCACTGAAGCTTTCTTT. Amino acid sequence: CASSLGGQGFTEAFF.

The V call is TRBV6-1, the J call TRBJ1-1; D is perhaps TRBD1 (5 bases). V dropped 1 base and J dropped 9 bases, with 15 bases sitting between them. This CDR3 contains 14 residues. Germline CDR1 is MNHNS and CDR2 is SASEGT. The CDR3 is CASSEGNQAGKAFF. CDR3 DNA sequence: TGTGCCAGCAGTGAAGGTAATCAAGCAGGGAAAGCTTTCTTT.

The CDR3 DNA reads TGTGCCAGCAGCAGGACTAGTGTGGGCACAGATACGCAGTATTTT. Amino acids: CASSRTSVGTDTQYF. The chain is built from TRBV5-5 and TRBJ2-3; 7 bases are a match to TRBD2. CDR3 length: 15 residues. Germline CDR1 reads SGHKS; CDR2 reads YYEKEE (reference sequence). The trim removed 4 bases at V and 1 base at J, leaving 6 bases unmatched.

The J gene is TRBJ2-5, the V gene TRBV27, with D possibly matching TRBD2 (5 bases). The V end was cut by 4 bases, the J end by 1 base, with 22 bases between. CDR1 MNHEY and CDR2 SMNVEV come from the germline V gene (reference sequence). The CDR3 covers 18 residues. For the CDR3, the DNA is TGTGCCAGCAGTTCCCTCTCTTACGGGGTACCCAGCCAAGAGACCCAGTACTTC. Translated: CASSSLSYGVPSQETQYF.

The chain combines TRBV19 with TRBJ2-7; 8 bases are a match to TRBD2. This CDR3 has 14 amino acids. Germline loops: CDR1 LNHDA, CDR2 SQIVND (reference sequence). J lost 2 bases, V lost 5 bases, and 5 bases had no gene match. The CDR3 nucleotides are TGTGCCAGTAGTGTTAGCGGGGAAACCTACGAGCAGTACTTC. This sequence encodes CASSVSGETYEQYF.

This chain uses TRBV27 with TRBJ2-1, with a possible D match to TRBD1 (5 bases). CDR3 length equals 16 residues. V lost 2 bases to trimming and J lost 1 base, with 12 bases between them. The germline V gene encodes CDR1 MNHEY and CDR2 SMNVEV (reference sequence). The CDR3 loop reads CASSLSRVLSYNEQFF. For the CDR3, the DNA is TGTGCCAGCAGTTTAAGCAGGGTTTTATCCTACAATGAGCAGTTCTTC.

V gene TRBV15 combines with J gene TRBJ2-7, with 10 bases aligning to TRBD1. Per germline, CDR1 LNHNV and CDR2 YYDKDF (reference sequence). The V and J ends lost 3 bases and 4 bases, in that order; junction bases with no gene match: 3. The CDR3 length is 14 residues. CDR3 region: CATSSGQGEYEQYF. DNA of the CDR3: TGTGCCACCAGCAGCGGACAGGGGGAGTACGAGCAGTACTTC.

The chain recombines TRBV4-2 with TRBJ2-7; tentatively, D is TRBD1 (5 bases). Germline V gene sequence: CDR1 LGHNA, CDR2 YNFKEQ. The CDR3 covers 15 residues. Trimming removed 0 bases from V and 3 bases from J, with 12 bases in between. In DNA form, the CDR3 reads TGTGCCAGCAGCCAAGATACCAGGGCCGGCTACGAGCAGTACTTC. It specifies CASSQDTRAGYEQYF.

The chain uses TRBV27 and TRBJ2-3; 11 nucleotides align to TRBD2. In germline, CDR1 is MNHEY, CDR2 SMNVEV (reference sequence). Losses at the gene ends were 8 bases for V and 3 bases for J; bases not matched to a gene: 4. This CDR3 has 14 amino acids. CDR3 sequence reads: CASGLAGGTDTQYF. DNA for the CDR3: TGTGCCAGCGGGTTAGCGGGGGGGACAGATACGCAGTATTTT.